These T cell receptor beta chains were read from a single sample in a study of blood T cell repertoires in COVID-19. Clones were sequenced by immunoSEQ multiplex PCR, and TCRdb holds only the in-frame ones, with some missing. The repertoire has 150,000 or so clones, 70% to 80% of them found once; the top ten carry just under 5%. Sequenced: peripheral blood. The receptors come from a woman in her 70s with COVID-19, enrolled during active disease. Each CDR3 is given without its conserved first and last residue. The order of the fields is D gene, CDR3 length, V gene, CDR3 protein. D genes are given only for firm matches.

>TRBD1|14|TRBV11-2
ASSPRLDRGNTEAF
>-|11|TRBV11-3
ASCLFGSQPQH
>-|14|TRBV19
ASKDPGRTGSQPQH
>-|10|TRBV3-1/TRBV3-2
ASSNTYTEAF
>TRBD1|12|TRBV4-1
ASSQATGTAEAF
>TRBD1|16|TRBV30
AWRVSFAGTGTHNEQF
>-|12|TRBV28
ASSFRGSGNTIY
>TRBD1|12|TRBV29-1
SVNRGQRNTEAF
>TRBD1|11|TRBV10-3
AIGQGAREAQY
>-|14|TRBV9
ASSVGAGEEGNIQY
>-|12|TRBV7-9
ASSPVRQAPEAF
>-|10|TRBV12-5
ASGLDYLGQF
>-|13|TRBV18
ASSPSAGMNTEAF
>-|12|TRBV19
ASKRSGSTDTQY
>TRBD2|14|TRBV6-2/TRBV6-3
ASSPRTSGGRNEQF
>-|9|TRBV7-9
ASSSYYEQY
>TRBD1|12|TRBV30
AWSATGGDEKLF
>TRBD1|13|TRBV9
ASSADRASGSEQF
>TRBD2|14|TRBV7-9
ASSLGGTINYNEQF
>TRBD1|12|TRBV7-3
ASSQTGATGELF
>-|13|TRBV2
ASSPTPSETYEQY
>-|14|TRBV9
ASSVAAGLSGNTIY
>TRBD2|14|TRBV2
ASRLLAGGSTDTQY
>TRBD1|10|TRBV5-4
ASSFRTGRPY
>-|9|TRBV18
ASSTGYGYT
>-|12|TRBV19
ASSIVEGSGEAF
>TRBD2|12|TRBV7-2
ASTPAGAYNEQF
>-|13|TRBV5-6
ASSLSGDSNQPQH
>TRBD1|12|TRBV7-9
ASSSAGTENIQY
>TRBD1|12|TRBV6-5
ASEGGQGSLGYT
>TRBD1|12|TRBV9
ASSPTGVNSPLH
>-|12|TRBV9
ASSGGAVGNTIY
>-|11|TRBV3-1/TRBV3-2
ASSQGPQETQY
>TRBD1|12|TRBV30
AWSAGQGGQPQH
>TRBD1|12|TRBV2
ASSAQGQEGGYT
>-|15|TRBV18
ASSQLGAGARSEKLF
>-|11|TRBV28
ASSLVGDSPLH
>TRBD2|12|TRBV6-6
ASSGGLAVNEQF
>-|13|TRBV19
ASTPSQRGYNEQF
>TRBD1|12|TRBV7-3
ASSKNRGAGELF
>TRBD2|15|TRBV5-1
ASSLGLAGGRSYEQY
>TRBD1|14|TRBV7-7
ASSPGLGTGGETQY
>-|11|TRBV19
ASSPPGWYEQF
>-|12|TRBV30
AWGGRDSGNTIY
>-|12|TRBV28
ASSFPGRGYGYT
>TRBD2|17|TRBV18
ASSASGTSGMGASYEQY
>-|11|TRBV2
ASRGRQNTEAF
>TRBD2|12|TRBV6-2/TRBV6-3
ASSQAGEADTQY
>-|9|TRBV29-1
SVLDSYGYT
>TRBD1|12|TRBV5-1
ASSSGQGVNTIY
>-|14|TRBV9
ASSVVGGHGTDTQY
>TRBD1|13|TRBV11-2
ASSLSGGAGSEAF